Listed below are T cell receptor beta chains from one sample, sequenced in a study of tumor and adjacent non-tumor tissue in lung cancer. Each CDR3 protein gets one entry after TCRdb re-called the multiplex PCR reads with MiXCR. The table shows approximately 79,000 distinct CDR3 sequences, with roughly two thirds occurring only once. The sequencing input was lung tumor tissue. The origin of the receptors is a man in his 70s with non-small cell lung cancer. Both conserved end residues are part of each CDR3. D genes are given only for firm matches. Size values are once, few and many counts, or a class for expanded clones, and some rows have none.

J gene: TRBJ2-1; V gene: TRBV12-5; D gene: .; clone size: .; CDR3 protein: CASGLVRGGEQFF; CDR3 DNA: TGTGCTAGTGGTTTGGTACGAGGAGGTGAACAGTTCTTC
J gene: TRBJ2-7; V gene: TRBV11-3; D gene: .; clone size: .; CDR3 protein: CASSFVSLSLEGDEQYF; CDR3 DNA: TGTGCCAGCAGCTTCGTGAGCCTTAGCTTGGAAGGGGACGAGCAGTACTTC
J gene: TRBJ2-7; V gene: TRBV4-2; D gene: .; clone size: .; CDR3 protein: CASSQDLNGAYEQHF; CDR3 DNA: TGTGCCAGCAGCCAAGATCTTAATGGGGCCTACGAGCAGCACTTC
J gene: TRBJ2-1; V gene: TRBV20-1; D gene: TRBD2; clone size: .; CDR3 protein: CSARDRKREINEQFF; CDR3 DNA: TGCAGTGCTAGAGATCGGAAGCGGGAGATCAATGAGCAGTTCTTC
J gene: TRBJ1-2; V gene: TRBV7-9; D gene: TRBD1; clone size: .; CDR3 protein: CDSSTDRGKSYTF; CDR3 DNA: TGTGACAGCAGCACCGACAGGGGGAAGAGCTACACTTTC
J gene: TRBJ2-7; V gene: TRBV20-1; D gene: TRBD2; clone size: .; CDR3 protein: CSARDGAGLGLFYEQYF; CDR3 DNA: TGCAGTGCTAGAGATGGAGCGGGGCTCGGGCTCTTCTACGAGCAGTACTTC
J gene: TRBJ2-1; V gene: TRBV6-6; D gene: .; clone size: .; CDR3 protein: CASSYGGWTNEQLF; CDR3 DNA: TGTGCCAGCAGTTACGGGGGATGGACGAATGAGCAGTTATTC
J gene: TRBJ1-1; V gene: TRBV5-1; D gene: TRBD1; clone size: many; CDR3 protein: CASIPGTGTPEAFF; CDR3 DNA: TGCGCCAGCATCCCCGGGACAGGGACCCCTGAAGCTTTCTTT
J gene: TRBJ2-5; V gene: TRBV6-1; D gene: TRBD1; clone size: many; CDR3 protein: CASSPGTGGETQYF; CDR3 DNA: TGTGCCAGCAGTCCCGGGACAGGGGGCGAGACCCAGTACTTC
J gene: TRBJ1-5; V gene: TRBV6-6; D gene: .; clone size: many; CDR3 protein: CASSYWAGRANQPQHF; CDR3 DNA: TGTGCCAGCAGTTACTGGGCAGGGCGAGCCAATCAGCCCCAGCATTTT
J gene: TRBJ1-4; V gene: TRBV6-6; D gene: .; clone size: few; CDR3 protein: CASSYHATNEKLFF; CDR3 DNA: TGTGCCAGCAGTTACCATGCAACTAATGAAAAGCTGTTTTTT
J gene: TRBJ2-3; V gene: TRBV10-3; D gene: TRBD2; clone size: many; CDR3 protein: CAISAQLGGSADTQYF; CDR3 DNA: TGTGCCATCAGTGCACAACTTGGCGGGAGCGCAGATACGCAGTATTTT
J gene: TRBJ2-2; V gene: TRBV28; D gene: .; clone size: .; CDR3 protein: CASSVNSAPRTGELFF; CDR3 DNA: TGTGCCAGCAGTGTCAACAGTGCACCGAGGACCGGGGAGCTGTTTTTT
J gene: TRBJ1-2; V gene: TRBV5-1; D gene: .; clone size: few; CDR3 protein: CASSSTGAGYGYTF; CDR3 DNA: TGCGCCAGCAGCTCGACCGGGGCAGGGTATGGCTACACCTTC
J gene: TRBJ1-4; V gene: TRBV5-1; D gene: .; clone size: .; CDR3 protein: CASSLKPDEGKLFF; CDR3 DNA: TGCGCCAGCTCCTTAAAACCCGATGAAGGGAAACTGTTTTTT
J gene: TRBJ2-7; V gene: TRBV11-2; D gene: .; clone size: medium-sized; CDR3 protein: CASSPRGGFPYEQYF; CDR3 DNA: TGTGCCAGCAGCCCCCGTGGGGGATTCCCCTACGAGCAGTACTTC
J gene: TRBJ2-1; V gene: TRBV4-2; D gene: .; clone size: .; CDR3 protein: CVSSQEGALNNEQFF; CDR3 DNA: TGTGTCAGCAGCCAAGAGGGAGCCCTAAACAATGAGCAGTTCTTT
J gene: TRBJ2-7; V gene: TRBV7-8; D gene: .; clone size: few; CDR3 protein: CASSLGLGGANEQYF; CDR3 DNA: TGTGCTAGCAGCCTTGGACTGGGGGGGGCCAACGAGCAGTACTTC
J gene: TRBJ2-7; V gene: TRBV20-1; D gene: .; clone size: .; CDR3 protein: CSSRGENSYEQYF; CDR3 DNA: TGCAGCTCGAGAGGGGAGAACTCCTACGAGCAGTACTTC